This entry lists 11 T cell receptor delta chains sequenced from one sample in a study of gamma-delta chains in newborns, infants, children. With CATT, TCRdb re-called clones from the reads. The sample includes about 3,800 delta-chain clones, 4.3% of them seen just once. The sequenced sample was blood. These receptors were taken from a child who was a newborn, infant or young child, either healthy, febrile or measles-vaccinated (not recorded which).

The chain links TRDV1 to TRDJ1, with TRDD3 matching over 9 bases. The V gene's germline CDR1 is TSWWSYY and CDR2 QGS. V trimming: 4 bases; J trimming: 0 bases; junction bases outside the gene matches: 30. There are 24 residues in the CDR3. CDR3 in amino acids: CALGVPTYADYWGTKNPYTDKLIF. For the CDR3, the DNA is TGTGCTCTTGGGGTTCCCACCTACGCCGACTACTGGGGGACCAAAAACCCGTACACCGATAAACTCATCTTT.

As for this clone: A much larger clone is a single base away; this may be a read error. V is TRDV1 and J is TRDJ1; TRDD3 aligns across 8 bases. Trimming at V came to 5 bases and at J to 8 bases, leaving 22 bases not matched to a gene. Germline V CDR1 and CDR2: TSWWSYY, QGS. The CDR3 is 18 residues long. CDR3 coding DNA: TGTGCTCTTGGGCCACACTTACTTCCCCTCGTTACTGGGGGGAAACTCATCTTT. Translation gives CALGPHLLPLVTGGKLIF.

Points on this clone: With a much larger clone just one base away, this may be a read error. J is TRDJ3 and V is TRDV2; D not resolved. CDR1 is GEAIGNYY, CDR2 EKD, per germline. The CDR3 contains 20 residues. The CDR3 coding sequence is TGTGCCTGTGACACCGGGTTCGTTGGGAGCAGCTCCTGTGACACCCGACAGATGTTTTTC. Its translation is CACDTGFVGSSSCDTRQMFF.

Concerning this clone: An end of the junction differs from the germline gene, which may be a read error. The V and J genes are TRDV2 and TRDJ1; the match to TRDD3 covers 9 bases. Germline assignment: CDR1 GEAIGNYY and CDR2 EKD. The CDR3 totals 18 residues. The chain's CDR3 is CACDTLVMGDKSTDKLIF. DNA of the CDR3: TGCGCCTGTGACACTTTGGTTATGGGGGATAAGTCCACCGATAAACTCATCTTT.

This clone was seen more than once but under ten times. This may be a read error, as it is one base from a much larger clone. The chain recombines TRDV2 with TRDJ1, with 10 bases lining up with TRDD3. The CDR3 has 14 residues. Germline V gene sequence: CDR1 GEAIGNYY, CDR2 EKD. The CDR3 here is CARDKLGDTDKLIF. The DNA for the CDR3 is TGTGCCCGTGACAAACTGGGGGATACCGATAAACTCATCTTT.

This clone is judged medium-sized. DNA for the CDR3: TGTGCCTGTGACTCCGTACTGGGGGACACCGATAAACTCATCTTT. This encodes CACDSVLGDTDKLIF. This chain joins TRDV2 and TRDJ1; 8 positions match TRDD3. This CDR3 is built from 15 residues. Germline-derived CDR1 and CDR2 are GEAIGNYY and EKD. Trimming cost V 3 bases and J 0 bases; bases outside gene matches: 5.

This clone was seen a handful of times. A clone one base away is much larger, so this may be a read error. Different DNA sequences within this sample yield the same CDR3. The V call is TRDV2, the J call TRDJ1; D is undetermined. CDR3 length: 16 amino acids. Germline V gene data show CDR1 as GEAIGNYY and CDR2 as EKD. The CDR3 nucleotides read TGTGCCTGTGACACTCTAGGCCCGGTCGTAACCGATAAGCTCATCTTT. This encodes CACDTLGPVVTDKLIF.

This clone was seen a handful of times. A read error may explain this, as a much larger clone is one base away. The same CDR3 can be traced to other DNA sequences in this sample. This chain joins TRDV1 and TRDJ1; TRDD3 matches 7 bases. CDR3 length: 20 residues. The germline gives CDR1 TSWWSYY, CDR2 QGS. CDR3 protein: CALGELSPAAGGAYTDKLIF. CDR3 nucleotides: TGTGCTCTTGGGGAACTCTCCCCCGCTGCTGGGGGGGCGTACACTGATAAACTCATCTTT.

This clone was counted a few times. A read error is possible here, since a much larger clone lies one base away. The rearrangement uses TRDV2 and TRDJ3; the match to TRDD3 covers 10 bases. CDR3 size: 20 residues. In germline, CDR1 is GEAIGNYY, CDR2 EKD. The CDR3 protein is CACGTVLGDASSWDTRQMFF. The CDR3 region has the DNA TGTGCCTGTGGCACCGTACTGGGGGATGCGAGCTCCTGGGACACCCGACAGATGTTTTTC.

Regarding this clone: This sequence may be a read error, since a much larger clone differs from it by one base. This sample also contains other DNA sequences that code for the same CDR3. This CDR3 is CACDTVGTGGLGYTDKLIF. CDR3 sequence (DNA): TGTGCCTGTGACACCGTCGGGACTGGGGGCCTGGGCTACACCGATAAACTCATCTTC. This chain joins TRDV2 and TRDJ1; the match to TRDD3 covers 8 bases. This CDR3 is built from 19 residues. Germline loops: CDR1 GEAIGNYY, CDR2 EKD.

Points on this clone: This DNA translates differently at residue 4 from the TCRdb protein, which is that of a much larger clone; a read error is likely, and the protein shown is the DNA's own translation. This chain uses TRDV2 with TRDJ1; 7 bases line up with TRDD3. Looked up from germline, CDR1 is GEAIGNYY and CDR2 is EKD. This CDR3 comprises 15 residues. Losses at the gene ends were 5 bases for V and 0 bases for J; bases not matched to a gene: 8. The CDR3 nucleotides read TGTGCCTGTGGCCCACTGGGGTCGTACACCGATAAACTCATCTTT. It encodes CACGPLGSYTDKLIF.